This TCR beta chain is from a study of cytomegalovirus exposure and HLA in healthy donors. Study-wide background: According to later analysis, the same platform produced the roughly 110 validation and several hundred first-cohort repertoires.

Generated by immunoSEQ multiplex PCR, the TCRdb table keeps only in-frame clones and is missing some. The sample contains about 58,000 clones, roughly 90% of which appear only once. General study findings and limits: Over 150 TCR beta chains were listed as cytomegalovirus-associated. A subsequent analysis found that TCR clusters from the first cohort also tended to co-occur in the approximately 130 validation repertoires, with approximately 95% of cluster scores above 0.

In the case of this clone: Its antigen is unknown.

The donors were members of the validation cohort, which comprised about 130 subjects and was separate from the first cohort of fewer than 700 subjects. The sequencing input was PBMCs. The clonotype comes from a man between 18 and 29 years old in good health and CMV-seronegative.

The CDR3 bases are TGTGCCAGCAGCCCCACATGGAGTAGCGCAGATACGCAGTATTTT. It specifies CASSPTWSSADTQYF. V usage is TRBV14 and J usage is TRBJ2-3, with D tentatively TRBD2 (5 bases). V lost 4 bases and J 4 bases, leaving 15 bases between the germline ends. This CDR3 spans 15 amino acids. Germline V gives CDR1 SGHDN, CDR2 FVKESK.